The 15 T cell receptor beta chains listed next were all sequenced from one sample in a study of early T cells in non-severe SARS-CoV-2 infection. MiXCR was run by TCRdb on the 5' RACE reads, yielding one entry per CDR3 protein. Of about 31,000 distinct CDR3 sequences in the sample, around 5.8% are singletons; the top ten hold about 5.2%. What was sequenced was whole blood. The receptors shown here come from an adult who was a healthcare worker with PCR-confirmed SARS-CoV-2 infection or an uninfected control (not recorded which).

The sample holds many counts of this clonotype. The chain is built from TRBV2 and TRBJ2-1; 9 nucleotides match TRBD2. The ends lost 5 bases at V and 6 bases at J; junction bases unmatched: 5. This CDR3 has 14 residues. The germline V gene encodes CDR1 SNHLY and CDR2 FYNNEI. The CDR3 region is CASSLAGKGNEQFF. The CDR3 coding sequence is TGTGCCAGCAGTCTAGCGGGAAAAGGCAATGAGCAGTTCTTC. Full variable domain (remainder filled in from reference TRBV2 and TRBJ2-1): EPEVTQTPSHQVTQMGQEVILRCVPISNHLYFYWYRQILGQKVEFLVSFYNNEISEKSEIFDDQFSVERPDGSNFTLKIRSTKLEDSAMYFCASSLAGKGNEQFFGPGTRLTVL.

This clonotype was counted many times. The chain recombines TRBV29-1 with TRBJ1-1; 8 bases match TRBD1. From germline, CDR1 is SQVTM and CDR2 ANQGSEA. V lost 6 bases and J lost 6; bases outside the gene matches: 6. The CDR3 has 12 residues. The CDR3 sequence: CSVRTGRPEAFF. CDR3 nucleotides: TGCAGCGTAAGGACAGGGCGGCCTGAAGCTTTCTTT.

This clonotype has more than one count but fewer than ten. V and J are TRBV6-5 and TRBJ1-2, with 7 bases matching TRBD1. V shed 5 bases, J shed 2 bases, and the junction held 8 bases outside the gene matches. CDR3 length: 15 residues. Germline V gene data show CDR1 as MNHEY and CDR2 as SVGAGI. The CDR3 reads CASSMTGLRNYGYTF. CDR3 nucleotide sequence: TGTGCCAGCAGTATGACAGGGCTCAGAAACTATGGCTACACCTTC.

This clonotype was detected many times. DNA for the CDR3: TGTGCCAGCAGCACTGAAGGGCACAATTCACCCCTCCACTTT. As protein: CASSTEGHNSPLHF. The gene calls are TRBV21-1 and TRBJ1-6. TRBV21-1 is a listed pseudogene. The CDR3 runs 14 residues.

This clonotype was detected only a few times. The rearrangement joins TRBV7-9 to TRBJ2-7; perhaps D is TRBD1 or TRBD2 (6 bases each). CDR1 and CDR2 from the germline V gene are SEHNR and FQNEAQ (reference sequence). Trimming stripped 7 bases from V and 3 bases from J, with 19 bases between. The CDR3 covers 15 residues. This CDR3 reads CASNRRGQGGYEQYF. The CDR3 region has the DNA TGTGCCAGCAACCGACGGGGGCAGGGCGGCTACGAGCAGTACTTC.

This clonotype was picked up many times. V gene TRBV19 combines with J gene TRBJ2-7, with a weak D call TRBD2 (5 bases). V was cut by 6 bases and J by 3 bases, with 21 bases left in between. Germline values: CDR1 LNHDA, CDR2 SQIVND (reference sequence). The CDR3 has 16 amino acids. In DNA form, the CDR3 reads TGTGCCAGTAGCCCCGATACTAGAACAGACATCTACGAGCAGTACTTC. Translated, it gives CASSPDTRTDIYEQYF. The variable domain in full, with the rest retrieved from reference TRBV19 and TRBJ2-7, is DGGITQSPKYLFRKEGQNVTLSCEQNLNHDAMYWYRQDPGQGLRLIYYSQIVNDFQKGDIAEGYSVSREKKESFPLTVTSAQKNPTAFYLCASSPDTRTDIYEQYFGPGTRLTVT.

In this sample, this clonotype turned up a few times. V and J are TRBV29-1 and TRBJ2-2; 8 nucleotides line up with TRBD1. Trimming took 7 bases from V and 6 from J; bases not matched to a gene: 7. The length of the CDR3 is 13 residues. CDR1 is SQVTM and CDR2 is ANQGSEA in the germline V gene. The CDR3 nucleotides read TGCAGCGGAGGGGCAGGGGGCCCCGGGGAGCTGTTTTTT. This gives the protein CSGGAGGPGELFF.

This clonotype has a count of ten or more. The chain uses TRBV3-1 and TRBJ2-7, with 9 bases that match TRBD2. The J segment lost 3 bases and the V segment lost 4 bases, leaving 7 bases of the junction unmatched. The CDR3 totals 15 residues. Germline loops: CDR1 LGHDT, CDR2 YNNKEL (reference sequence). Here the CDR3 DNA reads TGTGCCAGCAGCCTTGCGGGGGGGCCCTACTACGAGCAGTACTTC. Its protein is CASSLAGGPYYEQYF.

This clonotype was detected ten times or more. The chain has TRBV7-2 and TRBJ2-4; D perhaps matches TRBD2 (5 bases). The germline V gene encodes CDR1 SGHTA and CDR2 FQGNSA. V lost 1 base, J lost 9 bases, and 13 bases lay in between. There are 14 residues in the CDR3. CDR3 amino acids: CASSLGVLAPIQYF. The CDR3 DNA sequence: TGTGCCAGCAGCTTAGGGGTCCTAGCCCCCATTCAGTACTTC.

This clonotype appeared many times. The chain recombines TRBV20-1 with TRBJ1-5; D perhaps matches TRBD1 (6 bases). The CDR3 extends over 15 amino acids. The V end was cut by 3 bases, the J end by 0 bases, with 12 bases between. Germline CDR1 DFQATT, CDR2 SNEGSKA (reference sequence). The chain's CDR3 is CSASRTDSSNQPQHF. The CDR3 coding sequence is TGCAGTGCTAGTAGGACAGACTCTAGCAATCAGCCCCAGCATTTT.

This clonotype was observed a few times. The gene calls are TRBV20-1 and TRBJ2-1; 10 nucleotides align to TRBD2. Losses at the gene ends were 1 base for V and 7 bases for J; bases not matched to a gene: 13. Germline V gene sequence: CDR1 DFQATT, CDR2 SNEGSKA (reference sequence). The CDR3 is 17 amino acids. The CDR3 DNA is TGCAGTGCTAGAGCCCAGGGTCCTAGCGGGAGCTTTAATGAGCAGTTCTTC. Protein: CSARAQGPSGSFNEQFF.

The table lists this clonotype with a count of one. J is TRBJ2-2 and V is TRBV29-1, with 11 bases matching TRBD2. This CDR3 has 14 residues. J was trimmed by 4 bases and V by 7 bases; bases with no gene match: 5. The germline V gene encodes CDR1 SQVTM and CDR2 ANQGSEA. CDR3 in amino acids: CSGTSGGSTGELFF. DNA of the CDR3: TGCAGCGGTACTAGCGGGGGAAGCACCGGGGAGCTGTTTTTT.

This clonotype was found many times. The gene calls are TRBV7-9 and TRBJ1-1; 7 nucleotides line up with TRBD1. J lost 0 bases, V lost 1 base, and 14 bases had no gene match. Germline assignment: CDR1 SEHNR and CDR2 FQNEAQ (reference sequence). This CDR3 has 19 residues. The chain's CDR3 is CASSLERTDTGTVNTEAFF. The DNA of the CDR3 is TGTGCCAGCAGCTTAGAACGGACTGACACCGGGACAGTGAACACTGAAGCTTTCTTT.

This clonotype occurred a few times. The V gene is TRBV29-1, the J gene TRBJ2-3; D is undetermined. V was shortened by 7 bases and J by 1 base, with 18 bases between the two germline ends. The CDR3 has 15 residues. The V gene's germline CDR1 is SQVTM and CDR2 ANQGSEA. In DNA, the CDR3 is TGCAGCGCCGCCCCCCCGGCCCGGGGCACAGATACGCAGTATTTT. It yields the protein CSAAPPARGTDTQYF.

This clonotype was counted ten times or more. The chain employs TRBV20-1 and TRBJ1-4, with D maybe TRBD1 (5 bases). The germline V gene encodes CDR1 DFQATT and CDR2 SNEGSKA (reference sequence). Trimming stripped 3 bases from V and 0 bases from J, with 8 bases between. This CDR3 comprises 14 residues. CDR3 sequence: CSASSRATNEKLFF. The CDR3 bases are TGCAGTGCTAGCAGCAGGGCAACTAATGAAAAACTGTTTTTT.